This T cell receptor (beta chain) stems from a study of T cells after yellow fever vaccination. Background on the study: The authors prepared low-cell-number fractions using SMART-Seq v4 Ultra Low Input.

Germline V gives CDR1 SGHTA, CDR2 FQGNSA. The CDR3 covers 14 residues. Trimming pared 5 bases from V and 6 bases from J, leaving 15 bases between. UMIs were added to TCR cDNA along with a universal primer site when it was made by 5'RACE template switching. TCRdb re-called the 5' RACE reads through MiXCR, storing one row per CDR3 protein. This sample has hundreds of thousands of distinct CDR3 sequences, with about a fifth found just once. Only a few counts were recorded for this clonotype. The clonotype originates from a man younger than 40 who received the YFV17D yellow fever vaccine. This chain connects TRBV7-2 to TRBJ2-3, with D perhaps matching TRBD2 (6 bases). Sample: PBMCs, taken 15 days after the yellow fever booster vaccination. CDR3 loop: CASSPGGKGDTQYF. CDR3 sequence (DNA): TGTGCCAGCAGCCCCGGAGGGAAGGGGGATACGCAGTATTTT.